One sample yielded the 3 T cell receptor beta chains listed below, sequenced in a study of blood T cell repertoires in COVID-19. Here immunoSEQ multiplex PCR was the method, and the copy in TCRdb shows in-frame clones only, minus some. The table shows 150,000 to 200,000 clones, with 75% to 85% occurring only once. Material for sequencing was peripheral blood. Every receptor here comes from a human donor in a cohort sampled during active COVID-19.

This chain uses TRBV12-5 with TRBJ2-7; no firm D call. V shed 6 bases and J shed 10 bases, with 22 bases lying between them. Germline assignment: CDR1 LGHNT and CDR2 FRNRAP. The CDR3 has 14 amino acids. The CDR3: CASGQDTEPNLQYF. The CDR3 DNA sequence: TGTGCTAGTGGCCAGGATACAGAACCTAATTTACAGTACTTC.

This clone was picked up one time. The genes are TRBV12-5 and TRBJ2-5; TRBD1 agrees at 9 bases. Germline CDR1 and CDR2: LGHNT and FRNRAP. The junction had 6 bases not matched to a gene; V was cut back by 7 bases and J by 3 bases. CDR3 length: 14 amino acids. The CDR3: CASALDRGKETQYF. CDR3 DNA sequence: TGTGCTAGTGCCTTGGACAGGGGCAAAGAGACCCAGTACTTC.

This clone appeared a few times. This chain uses TRBV20-1 with TRBJ2-3; 11 positions match TRBD2. With V trimmed by 1 base and J by 15 bases, 3 bases remained unmatched. Germline CDR1 is DFQATT and CDR2 is SNEGSKA (reference sequence). The CDR3 extends over 11 amino acids. This CDR3 is CSARASGRHYF. DNA of the CDR3: TGCAGTGCTAGAGCTAGCGGGAGGCACTATTTT.